This T cell receptor (beta chain) was retrieved from a study of blood T cell repertoires in COVID-19. Study-wide background: Sites across the United States, Italy and Spain contributed samples from acute and convalescent COVID-19. Nucleic acid was either cDNA or gDNA, and it came from T cells, B-cell-depleted T cells, or PBMCs.

In the original workflow: Researchers report that nucleated cell counts were estimated from reference gene primer amplification. Some clones are missing from TCRdb's copy, which holds only in-frame ones; the method was immunoSEQ multiplex PCR. V and J calls plus clone size are reproduced from that table; the DNA served to infer D and trimming. This sample has a few hundred thousand clones, with approximately 82% found just once. The CDR3 is 11 residues long. The ends were cut back, 6 bases at V and 4 bases at J, with 7 bases in the middle. CDR1 DFQATT and CDR2 SNEGSKA come from the germline V gene (reference sequence).

The chain couples TRBV20-1 to TRBJ2-1; D is unclear. The source is a woman aged 45-65 years with acute or convalescent COVID-19. Source material: peripheral blood. The CDR3: CSARVYNEQFF. In DNA form, the CDR3 reads TGCAGTGCCCGGGTATACAATGAGCAGTTCTTC.